Reported below is one T cell receptor (beta chain). This entry belongs to a study of OX40 agonist ivuxolimab in advanced cancers. Study-wide background: Every 2 weeks, patients received ivuxolimab intravenously, dosed at 0.01 to 10 mg/kg. Prior anti-PD-1, anti-PD-L1 or anti-CTLA-4 therapy did not bar entry, and approximately 40% had some.

Clones were read by immunoSEQ multiplex PCR, and TCRdb kept only the in-frame ones, dropping some. Of under 85,000 clones in the sample, 87% are singletons; the top ten hold less than 0.25%. Germline CDR1 and CDR2: KGHSH and LQKENI. This CDR3 contains 15 residues. The V gene end was trimmed by 5 bases and the J gene end by 5 bases; junction bases not matched to a gene: 10. Autoimmune disease history or systemic immunosuppression barred patients. Material: CD4+ or CD8+ T cells sorted from blood, obtained in a trial of the OX40 agonist ivuxolimab. This rearrangement joins TRBV18 to TRBJ2-5, with 8 bases matching TRBD1. This TCR derives from an adult with an advanced solid tumor such as melanoma, head and neck, liver or kidney cancer. CDR3 loop: CASSFSQGVLETQYF. CDR3 in DNA: TGTGCCAGCTCATTTTCACAGGGGGTCCTTGAGACCCAGTACTTC.